Presented here are 27 T cell receptor beta chains from one specimen sequenced in a study of identifying expanded T cells in peripheral blood. TCRdb's table, derived via immunoSEQ multiplex PCR, lists solely in-frame clones and lacks some. The data hold 85,000 to 95,000 clones, with approximately 91% observed a single time. Material for sequencing was blood. The source is a person between 18 and 75 years old in good health.

This chain joins TRBV5-4 and TRBJ2-6, with a weak D call TRBD1 (7 bases). Germline CDR1 SGHNT, CDR2 YYREEE (reference sequence). CDR3 length equals 18 residues. The V end was cut by 5 bases, the J end by 4 bases, with 22 bases between. The CDR3 DNA reads as TGTGCCAGCAGGTTCGGGACAGCCGGGACTCTGGGGGCCAACGTCCTGACTTTC. As protein: CASRFGTAGTLGANVLTF.

The CDR3 DNA reads as TGTGCCAGCAGCTTACAGGGGCCGAACACTGAAGCTTTCTTT. Its translation is CASSLQGPNTEAFF. V usage is TRBV7-6 and J usage is TRBJ1-1; weak D call: TRBD1 (6 bases). This CDR3 comprises 14 residues. Germline CDR1 SGHVS, CDR2 FNYEAQ. V was pared by 2 bases and J by 1 base, with 8 bases between.

The rearrangement uses TRBV13 and TRBJ2-5, with D maybe TRBD2 (5 bases). This CDR3 region has 16 residues. Trimming stripped 3 bases from V and 4 bases from J, with 18 bases between. The V gene's germline CDR1 is PRHDT and CDR2 FYEKMQ (reference sequence). The CDR3 nucleotides are TGTGCCAGCAGCTTCCATGGCAGGTCGGGAACAGAGACCCAGTACTTC. This sequence encodes CASSFHGRSGTETQYF.

V and J are TRBV30 and TRBJ2-3; D uncertain. Germline CDR1 reads GTSNPN; CDR2 reads SVGIG (reference sequence). This CDR3 region has 13 residues. With 3 bases removed from V and 0 bases from J, the gap between germline ends came to 7 bases. This CDR3 is CAWRQFSTDTQYF. Here the CDR3 DNA reads TGTGCCTGGAGACAGTTTAGCACAGATACGCAGTATTTT.

The chain has TRBV5-1 and TRBJ2-7, with 7 bases identical to TRBD1. Germline V lookup: CDR1 SGHRS, CDR2 YFSETQ. This CDR3 has 14 amino acids. V shed 2 bases and J 7 bases; nucleotides not matched to a gene: 9. In nucleotides, the CDR3 is TGCGCCAGCAGCTTCGAGACAGGGAATAGAGAGCAGTACTTC. Amino acid sequence: CASSFETGNREQYF.

This sequence joins TRBV18 and TRBJ2-2; TRBD1 or TRBD2 may be the D gene (5 bases each). The CDR3 is 16 residues long. Germline assignment: CDR1 KGHSH and CDR2 LQKENI. V lost 2 bases and J lost 3, with 13 bases in between. The CDR3, as DNA: TGTGCCAGCTCACCAATCCTGATGGGGGACACCGGGGAGCTGTTTTTT. Protein: CASSPILMGDTGELFF.

This clone came up once. V gene TRBV6-1 combines with J gene TRBJ2-7, with D possibly called TRBD1 or TRBD2 (5 bases each). The ends were cut back, 1 base at V and 2 bases at J, with 12 bases in the middle. The CDR3 loop spans 15 amino acids. The germline V gene has CDR1 MNHNS and CDR2 SASEGT. CDR3 residues: CASSEEGTETYEQYF. The CDR3 DNA is TGTGCCAGCAGTGAAGAGGGGACGGAAACCTACGAGCAGTACTTC.

This clone was recorded once. This rearrangement joins TRBV7-2 to TRBJ2-2; TRBD1 might be the D (6 bases). The CDR3 is made up of 15 amino acids. Between the trimmed V and J ends, which lost 5 bases and 4 bases, there was a span of 14 bases. Germline CDR1 and CDR2: SGHTA and FQGNSA. CDR3 protein: CASSPTGTTTGELFF. The CDR3 bases are TGTGCCAGCAGCCCCACCGGGACAACCACCGGGGAGCTGTTTTTT.

The chain has TRBV9 and TRBJ2-5; D unclear. The CDR3 covers 13 residues. Germline CDR1 SGDLS, CDR2 YYNGEE. The germline V and J ends were trimmed by 1 base and 1 base, with 5 bases remaining between them. The CDR3 nucleotides read TGTGCCAGCAGCGTAAGCCCCCAAGAGACCCAGTACTTC. Encoded protein: CASSVSPQETQYF.

This chain joins TRBV7-3 and TRBJ2-3; 11 bases line up with TRBD2. The CDR3 loop spans 16 amino acids. V was clipped by 4 bases and J by 1 base; unmatched bases: 4. CDR1 and CDR2 from the germline V gene are SGHTA and FQGTGA. The CDR3 DNA follows: TGTGCCAGCAGCTCCGAGGGACTAGCGGGCACAGATACGCAGTATTTT. Translation gives CASSSEGLAGTDTQYF.

The chain uses TRBV5-1 and TRBJ1-6; D ambiguous. Trimming cost V 0 bases and J 8 bases, with 12 bases left between them. Germline V gene sequence: CDR1 SGHRS, CDR2 YFSETQ. This CDR3 is built from 15 residues. The CDR3 bases are TGCGCCAGCAGCTTGGTTACCGTGCCCGATTCACCCCTCCACTTT. Its protein product is CASSLVTVPDSPLHF.

This clone came up a few times. For the CDR3, the DNA is TGTGCCAGCAGTGGATGGGGGGGGTCAGGTGGCTACACCTTC. Translating it yields CASSGWGGSGGYTF. The chain couples TRBV6-5 to TRBJ1-2; D is perhaps TRBD1 (5 bases). This CDR3 spans 14 amino acids. V was trimmed by 5 bases and J by 7 bases, leaving 17 bases between them. Germline CDR1 and CDR2: MNHEY and SVGAGI.

The rearrangement joins TRBV5-1 to TRBJ2-7, with D perhaps TRBD1 or TRBD2 (5 bases each). V was trimmed by 8 bases and J by 2 bases, leaving 11 bases between them. The CDR3 is made up of 12 amino acids. Germline lookup yields CDR1 SGHRS and CDR2 YFSETQ. CDR3 sequence reads: CASRDPAYEQYF. CDR3 bases: TGCGCCAGTCGGGACCCAGCCTACGAGCAGTACTTC.

Only a few counts were recorded for this clone. CDR3 amino acids: CASRPDSGNQPQHF. The CDR3 DNA reads as TGCGCCAGCAGACCGGACTCGGGCAATCAGCCCCAGCATTTT. The chain links TRBV5-1 to TRBJ1-5, with D uncertain. V was shortened by 5 bases and J by 2 bases, with 11 bases between the two germline ends. CDR3 length: 14 residues. Germline V gene lookup returns CDR1 SGHRS and CDR2 YFSETQ.

The chain links TRBV29-1 to TRBJ1-4; D remains unclear. The germline gives CDR1 SQVTM, CDR2 ANQGSEA. V lost 5 bases and J 6 bases, leaving 7 bases between the germline ends. This CDR3 spans 11 amino acids. The CDR3 is CSVSPDEKLFF. The CDR3 DNA reads as TGCAGCGTTTCCCCGGATGAAAAACTGTTTTTT.

This rearrangement joins TRBV30 to TRBJ2-1; no definite D call. Germline values: CDR1 GTSNPN, CDR2 SVGIG (reference sequence). V was pared by 1 base and J by 0 bases, with 4 bases between. CDR3 length: 13 residues. This CDR3 is CAWSGSSYNEQFF. In DNA form, the CDR3 reads TGTGCCTGGAGTGGCAGCTCCTACAATGAGCAGTTCTTC.

V usage is TRBV19 and J usage is TRBJ2-6; TRBD1 is a possible D gene (6 bases). Trimming pared 4 bases from V and 4 bases from J, leaving 11 bases between. The CDR3 consists of 15 residues. Germline CDR1 LNHDA, CDR2 SQIVND (reference sequence). CDR3 coding DNA: TGTGCCAGTAGTACAACAGGGTACGGGGCCAACGTCCTGACTTTC. It encodes CASSTTGYGANVLTF.

The CDR3 reads CASSARTDALQTQYF. DNA of the CDR3: TGTGCCAGCAGTGCTAGGACGGATGCCCTTCAGACCCAGTACTTC. V gene TRBV6-1 combines with J gene TRBJ2-5, with unresolved D. The CDR3 is 15 amino acids. Trimming cost V 4 bases and J 6 bases, with 18 bases left between them. Germline V gene lookup returns CDR1 MNHNS and CDR2 SASEGT.

This chain joins TRBV5-1 and TRBJ2-7, with 8 bases matching TRBD2. V dropped 2 bases and J dropped 7; count of bases not matched to a gene: 8. CDR3 length equals 14 residues. Germline V CDR1 and CDR2: SGHRS, YFSETQ. The CDR3 region has the DNA TGCGCCAGCAGCTTCTCGACTAGCGCGGGGGAGCAGTACTTC. Translating gives CASSFSTSAGEQYF.

V usage is TRBV4-1 and J usage is TRBJ2-7, with 10 bases aligning to TRBD1. CDR3 length: 16 residues. J gave up 2 bases and V 3 bases, and 7 bases lay outside the gene matches. The germline V gene has CDR1 MGHRA and CDR2 YSYEKL. CDR3 sequence: CASSQGIGTGAYEQYF. The CDR3 DNA follows: TGCGCCAGCAGCCAGGGTATCGGGACAGGGGCCTACGAGCAGTACTTC.

This chain uses TRBV11-3 with TRBJ2-1; D is possibly TRBD1 (6 bases). CDR1 and CDR2 (germline): SGHNT, YENEEA. V lost 5 bases and J 0 bases, leaving 11 bases between the germline ends. There are 15 residues in the CDR3. The CDR3 is CASSLTGSSYNEQFF. DNA of the CDR3: TGTGCCAGCAGCCTAACAGGGAGCTCCTACAATGAGCAGTTCTTC.

The count of this clone is one. The chain carries TRBV18 and TRBJ2-6; 8 bases are a match to TRBD1. The length of the CDR3 is 17 residues. V shed 6 bases and J 5 bases; nucleotides not matched to a gene: 12. Germline V gene sequence: CDR1 KGHSH, CDR2 LQKENI. This CDR3 is CASSRGTGPLWANVLTF. Here the CDR3 DNA reads TGTGCCAGCTCCCGGGGGACAGGCCCCCTCTGGGCCAACGTCCTGACTTTC.

The sample holds one count of this clone. J is TRBJ2-3 and V is TRBV5-1; 10 positions agree with TRBD2. Trimming at V came to 4 bases and at J to 6 bases, leaving 5 bases not matched to a gene. In germline, CDR1 is SGHRS, CDR2 YFSETQ. The length of the CDR3 is 14 residues. DNA of the CDR3: TGCGCCAGCAGCCTCGGGACTAGCGTGGATACGCAGTATTTT. Translation gives CASSLGTSVDTQYF.

The chain combines TRBV2 with TRBJ2-7; 8 bases agree with TRBD2. This CDR3 comprises 13 residues. V gave up 7 bases and J gave up 5 bases; unmatched junction bases: 7. Germline values: CDR1 SNHLY, CDR2 FYNNEI. The CDR3 nucleotides read TGTGCCAGCACGGGAGCGGGAGTCGACGAGCAGTACTTC. This gives the protein CASTGAGVDEQYF.

The rearrangement uses TRBV30 and TRBJ2-1; TRBD2 aligns across 11 bases. This CDR3 spans 18 amino acids. Per germline, CDR1 GTSNPN and CDR2 SVGIG (reference sequence). The junction had 16 bases not matched to a gene; V was cut back by 0 bases and J by 9 bases. The CDR3 DNA reads as TGTGCCTGGAGTGTACTCCCCCCGACTAGCGGGGTCTTTGGTGAGCAGTTCTTC. It encodes CAWSVLPPTSGVFGEQFF.

This chain joins TRBV5-6 and TRBJ2-5, with 9 bases aligning to TRBD2. V dropped 6 bases and J dropped 5; count of bases not matched to a gene: 17. This CDR3 comprises 17 residues. CDR1 is SGHDT, CDR2 YYEEEE, per germline. The CDR3 protein is CASTPPGGGGAQETQYF. The CDR3 region has the DNA TGTGCCAGCACCCCTCCCGGTGGCGGGGGGGCCCAGGAGACCCAGTACTTC.

This clone was seen a handful of times. The chain employs TRBV5-4 and TRBJ1-6; D gene unclear. There are 12 residues in the CDR3. Germline CDR1 and CDR2: SGHNT and YYREEE (reference sequence). V lost 4 bases and J lost 3, with 2 bases in between. The CDR3 DNA sequence: TGTGCCAGCAGCCTCTATAATTCACCCCTCCACTTT. Its translation: CASSLYNSPLHF.